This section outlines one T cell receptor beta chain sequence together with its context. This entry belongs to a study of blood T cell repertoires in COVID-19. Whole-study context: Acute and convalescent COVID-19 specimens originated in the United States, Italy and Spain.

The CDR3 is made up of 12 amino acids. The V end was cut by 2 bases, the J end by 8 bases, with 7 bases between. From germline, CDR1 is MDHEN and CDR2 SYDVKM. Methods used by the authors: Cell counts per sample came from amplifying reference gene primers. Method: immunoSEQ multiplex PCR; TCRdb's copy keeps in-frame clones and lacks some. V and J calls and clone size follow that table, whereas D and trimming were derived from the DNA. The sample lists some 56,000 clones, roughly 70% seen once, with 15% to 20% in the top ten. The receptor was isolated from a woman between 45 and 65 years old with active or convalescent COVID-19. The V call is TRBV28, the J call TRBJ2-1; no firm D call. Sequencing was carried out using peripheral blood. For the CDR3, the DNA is TGTGCCAGCAGTTTAAGTGGCTATGAGCAGTTCTTC. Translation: CASSLSGYEQFF. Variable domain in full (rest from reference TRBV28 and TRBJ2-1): DVKVTQSSRYLVKRTGEKVFLECVQDMDHENMFWYRQDPGLGLRLIYFSYDVKMKEKGDIPEGYSVSREKKERFSLILESASTNQTSMYLCASSLSGYEQFFGPGTRLTVL.